Sequencing of this TCR beta chain was carried out in a study of early T cells in non-severe SARS-CoV-2 infection. At the level of the study: The sequenced material was bulk RNA from unsorted whole blood, and its chains were unpaired. Study results and limitations: Reliance on VDJdb matching favored anti-spike CD8 responses; private and CD4 specificities were missed.

Individually, cDNA molecules had unique molecular identifiers attached to them. In TCRdb, the 5' RACE reads were re-called with MiXCR into one record per CDR3 protein. The sample yields fewer than 55,000 distinct CDR3 sequences, roughly 4.2% seen once. This clonotype was detected ten times or more. Its antigen remains unknown. This clonotype was sampled from an adult who was a healthcare worker with PCR-confirmed SARS-CoV-2 infection or an uninfected control (not recorded which). The source material was whole blood.

The CDR3 DNA reads as TGTGCCAGCAGCCCGGGATTGGACGAGCAGTACTTC. Translation: CASSPGLDEQYF. This chain joins TRBV11-2 and TRBJ2-7; TRBD2 might be the D (5 bases). Per germline, CDR1 SGHAT and CDR2 FQNNGV. The CDR3 is made up of 12 amino acids. V lost 5 bases and J 5 bases, leaving 10 bases between the germline ends.